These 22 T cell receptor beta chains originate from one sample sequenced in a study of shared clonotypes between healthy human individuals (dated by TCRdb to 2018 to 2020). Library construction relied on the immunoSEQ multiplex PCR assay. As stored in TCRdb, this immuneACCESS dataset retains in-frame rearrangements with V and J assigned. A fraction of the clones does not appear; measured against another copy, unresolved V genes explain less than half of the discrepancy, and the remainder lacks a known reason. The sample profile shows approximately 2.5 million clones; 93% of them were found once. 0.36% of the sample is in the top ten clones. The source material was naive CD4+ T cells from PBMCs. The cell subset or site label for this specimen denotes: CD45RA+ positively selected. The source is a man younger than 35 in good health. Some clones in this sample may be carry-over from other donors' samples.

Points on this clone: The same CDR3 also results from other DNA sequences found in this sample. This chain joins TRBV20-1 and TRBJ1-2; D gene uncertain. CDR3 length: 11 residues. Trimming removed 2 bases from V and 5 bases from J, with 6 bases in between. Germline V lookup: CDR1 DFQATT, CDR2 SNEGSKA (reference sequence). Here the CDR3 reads CSARLDYGYTF. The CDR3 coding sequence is TGCAGTGCTAGATTGGATTATGGCTACACCTTC.

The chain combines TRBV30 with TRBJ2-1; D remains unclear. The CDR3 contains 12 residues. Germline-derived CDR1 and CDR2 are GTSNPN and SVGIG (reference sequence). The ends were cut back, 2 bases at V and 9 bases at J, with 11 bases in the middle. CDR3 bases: TGTGCCTGGAGTCCTACCTGGGTTGAGCAGTTCTTC. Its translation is CAWSPTWVEQFF.

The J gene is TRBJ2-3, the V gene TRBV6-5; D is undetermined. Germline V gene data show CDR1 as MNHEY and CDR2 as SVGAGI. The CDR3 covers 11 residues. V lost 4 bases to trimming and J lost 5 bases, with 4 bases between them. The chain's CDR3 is CASSSGDTQYF. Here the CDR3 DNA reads TGTGCCAGCAGTTCAGGAGATACGCAGTATTTT.

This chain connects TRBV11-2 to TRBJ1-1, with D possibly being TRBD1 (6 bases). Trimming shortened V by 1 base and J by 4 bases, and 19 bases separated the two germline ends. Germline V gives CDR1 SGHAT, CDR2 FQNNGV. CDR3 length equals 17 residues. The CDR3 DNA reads TGTGCCAGCAGCTTAGGCCAGGGGCGCTTGTTGGTCACTGAAGCTTTCTTT. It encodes CASSLGQGRLLVTEAFF.

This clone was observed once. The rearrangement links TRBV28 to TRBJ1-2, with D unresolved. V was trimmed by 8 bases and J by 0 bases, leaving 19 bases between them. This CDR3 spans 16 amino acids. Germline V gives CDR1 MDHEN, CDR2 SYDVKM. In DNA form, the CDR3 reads TGTGCCAGCGCCCGAACAGCAGCATACCCTAACTATGGCTACACCTTC. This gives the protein CASARTAAYPNYGYTF.

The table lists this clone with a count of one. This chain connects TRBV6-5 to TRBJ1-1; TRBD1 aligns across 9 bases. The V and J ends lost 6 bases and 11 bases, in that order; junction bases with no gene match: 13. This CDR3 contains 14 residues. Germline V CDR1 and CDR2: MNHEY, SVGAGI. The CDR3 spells CASRPSRDRVFAFF. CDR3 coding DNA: TGTGCCAGCAGACCCTCCCGGGACAGGGTTTTTGCTTTCTTT.

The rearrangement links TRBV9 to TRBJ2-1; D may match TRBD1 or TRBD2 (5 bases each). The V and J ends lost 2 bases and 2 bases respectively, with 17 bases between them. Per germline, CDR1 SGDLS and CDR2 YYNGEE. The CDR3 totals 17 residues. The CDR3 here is CASSVGTPGRPYNEQFF. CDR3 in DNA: TGTGCCAGCAGCGTCGGTACGCCGGGACGGCCCTACAATGAGCAGTTCTTC. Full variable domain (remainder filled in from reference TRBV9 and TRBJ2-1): DSGVTQTPKHLITATGQRVTLRCSPRSGDLSVYWYQQSLDQGLQFLIQYYNGEERAKGNILERFSAQQFPDLHSELNLSSLELGDSALYFCASSVGTPGRPYNEQFFGPGTRLTVL.

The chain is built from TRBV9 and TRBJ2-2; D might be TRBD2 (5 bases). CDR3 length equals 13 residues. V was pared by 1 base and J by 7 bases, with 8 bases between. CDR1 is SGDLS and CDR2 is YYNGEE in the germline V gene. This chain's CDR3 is CASSVFGVGELFF. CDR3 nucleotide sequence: TGTGCCAGCAGCGTATTCGGGGTCGGGGAGCTGTTTTTT.

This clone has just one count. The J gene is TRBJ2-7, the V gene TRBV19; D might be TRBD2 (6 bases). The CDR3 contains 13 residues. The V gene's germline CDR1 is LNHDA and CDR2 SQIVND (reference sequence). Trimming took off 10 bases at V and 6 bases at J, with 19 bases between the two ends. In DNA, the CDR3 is TGTGCCACAACACGGGGCCCCGGGGGCGAGCAGTACTTC. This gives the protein CATTRGPGGEQYF.

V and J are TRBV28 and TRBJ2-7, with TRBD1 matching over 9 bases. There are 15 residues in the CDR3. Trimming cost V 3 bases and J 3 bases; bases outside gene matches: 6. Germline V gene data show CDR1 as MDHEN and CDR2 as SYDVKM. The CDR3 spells CASSFGGTGSYEQYF. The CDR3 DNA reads TGTGCCAGCAGTTTTGGCGGGACAGGGAGCTACGAGCAGTACTTC.

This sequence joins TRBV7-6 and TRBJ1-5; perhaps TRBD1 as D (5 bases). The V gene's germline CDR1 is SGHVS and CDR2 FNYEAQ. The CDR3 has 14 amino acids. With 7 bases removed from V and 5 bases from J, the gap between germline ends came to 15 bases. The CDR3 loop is CASTPRAGDQPQHF. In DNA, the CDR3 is TGTGCCAGCACCCCCAGGGCGGGGGATCAGCCCCAGCATTTT. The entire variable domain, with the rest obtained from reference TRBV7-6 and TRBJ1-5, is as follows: GAGVSQSPRYKVTKRGQDVALRCDPISGHVSLYWYRQALGQGPEFLTYFNYEAQQDKSGLPNDRFSAERPEGSISTLTIQRTEQRDSAMYRCASTPRAGDQPQHFGDGTRLSIL.

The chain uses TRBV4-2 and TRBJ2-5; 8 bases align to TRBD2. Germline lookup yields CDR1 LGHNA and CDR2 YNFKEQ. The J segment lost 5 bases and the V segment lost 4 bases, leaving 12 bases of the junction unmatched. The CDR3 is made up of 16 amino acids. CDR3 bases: TGTGCCAGCAGCCCAAATACCGGACTAGCCGTTGAGACCCAGTACTTC. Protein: CASSPNTGLAVETQYF.

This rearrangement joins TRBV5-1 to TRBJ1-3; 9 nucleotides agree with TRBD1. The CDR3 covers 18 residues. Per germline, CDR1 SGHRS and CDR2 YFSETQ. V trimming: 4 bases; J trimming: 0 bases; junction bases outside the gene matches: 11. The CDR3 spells CASSLRPGQGDSGNTIYF. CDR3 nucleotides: TGCGCCAGCAGCCTAAGACCGGGACAGGGCGACTCTGGAAACACCATATATTTT.

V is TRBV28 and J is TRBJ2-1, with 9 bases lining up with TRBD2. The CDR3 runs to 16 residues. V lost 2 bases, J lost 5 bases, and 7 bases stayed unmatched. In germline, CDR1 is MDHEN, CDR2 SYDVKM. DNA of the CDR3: TGTGCCAGCAGTTTAATGGGGGCTAGCGGGGACAATGAGCAGTTCTTC. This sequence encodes CASSLMGASGDNEQFF.

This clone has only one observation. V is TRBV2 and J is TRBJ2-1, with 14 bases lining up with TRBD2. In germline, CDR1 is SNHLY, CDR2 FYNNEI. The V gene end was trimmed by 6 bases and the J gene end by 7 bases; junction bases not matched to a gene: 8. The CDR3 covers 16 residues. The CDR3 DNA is TGTGCCAGCAGGGGGACTAGCGGGGGCCGGGGAAATGAGCAGTTCTTC. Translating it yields CASRGTSGGRGNEQFF. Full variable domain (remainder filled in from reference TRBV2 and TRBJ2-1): EPEVTQTPSHQVTQMGQEVILRCVPISNHLYFYWYRQILGQKVEFLVSFYNNEISEKSEIFDDQFSVERPDGSNFTLKIRSTKLEDSAMYFCASRGTSGGRGNEQFFGPGTRLTVL.

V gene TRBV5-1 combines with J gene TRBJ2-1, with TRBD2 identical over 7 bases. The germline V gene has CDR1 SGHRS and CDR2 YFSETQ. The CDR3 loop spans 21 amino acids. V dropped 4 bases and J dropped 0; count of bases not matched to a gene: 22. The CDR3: CASSPRGSGTPLQSSYNEQFF. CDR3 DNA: TGCGCCAGCAGCCCCCGGGGGAGCGGGACTCCTCTCCAGAGCTCCTACAATGAGCAGTTCTTC.

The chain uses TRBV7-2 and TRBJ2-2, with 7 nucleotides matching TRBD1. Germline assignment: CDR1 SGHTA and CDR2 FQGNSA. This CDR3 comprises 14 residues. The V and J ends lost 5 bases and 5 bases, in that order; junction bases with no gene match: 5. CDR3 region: CASSRQGGTGELFF. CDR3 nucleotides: TGTGCCAGCAGCCGACAGGGCGGGACCGGGGAGCTGTTTTTT.

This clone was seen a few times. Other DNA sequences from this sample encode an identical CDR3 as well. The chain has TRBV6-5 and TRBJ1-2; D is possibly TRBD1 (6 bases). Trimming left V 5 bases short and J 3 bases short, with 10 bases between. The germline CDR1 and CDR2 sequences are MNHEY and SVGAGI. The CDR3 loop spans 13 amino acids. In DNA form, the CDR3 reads TGTGCCAGCAGTCCACAGGGTTACTATGGCTACACCTTC. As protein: CASSPQGYYGYTF.

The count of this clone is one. The CDR3 region is CASSFAGVSGSEQFF. The DNA of the CDR3 is TGTGCCAGCAGCTTTGCGGGAGTCTCGGGGTCTGAGCAGTTCTTC. V gene TRBV5-4 combines with J gene TRBJ2-1, with 7 nucleotides matching TRBD2. The V gene end was trimmed by 2 bases and the J gene end by 9 bases; junction bases not matched to a gene: 11. CDR3 length: 15 residues. The germline V gene has CDR1 SGHNT and CDR2 YYREEE (reference sequence).

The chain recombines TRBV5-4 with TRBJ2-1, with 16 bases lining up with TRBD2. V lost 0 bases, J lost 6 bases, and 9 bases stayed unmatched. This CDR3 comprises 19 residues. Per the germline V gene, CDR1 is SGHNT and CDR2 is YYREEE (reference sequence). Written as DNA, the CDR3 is TGTGCCAGCAGCTTGGGGGGGACTAGCGGGAGGGCCTCGGGCAATGAGCAGTTCTTC. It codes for CASSLGGTSGRASGNEQFF.

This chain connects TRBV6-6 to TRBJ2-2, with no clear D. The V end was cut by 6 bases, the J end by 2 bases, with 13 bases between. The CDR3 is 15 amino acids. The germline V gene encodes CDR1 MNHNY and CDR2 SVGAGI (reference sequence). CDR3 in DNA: TGTGCCAGCAGAGTCGACACGTCCAACACCGGGGAGCTGTTTTTT. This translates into CASRVDTSNTGELFF.

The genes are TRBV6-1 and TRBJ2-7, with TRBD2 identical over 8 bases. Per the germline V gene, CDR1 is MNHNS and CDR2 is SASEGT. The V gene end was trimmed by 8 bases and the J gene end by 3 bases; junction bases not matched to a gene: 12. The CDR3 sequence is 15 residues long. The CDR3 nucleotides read TGTGCCAGCCAACGGGCAGCGGGGGATGTCTACGAGCAGTACTTC. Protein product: CASQRAAGDVYEQYF.